Only a few counts were recorded for the clone carrying this T cell receptor beta chain. Its antigen is still unknown. This sample was included in a study of beta chain features in type 1 diabetes. Points from the study as a whole: TCRB CDR3 length was moderately but significantly reduced in all four CD4+ subsets of Type 1 diabetes patients.

The CDR3 is made up of 16 amino acids. Trimming removed 1 base from V and 4 bases from J, with 15 bases in between. CDR1 and CDR2 (germline): LGHNA, YNFKEQ. The entirety of the isolated RNA underwent reverse transcription, so expressed TCRB transcripts were sequenced. The read count averaged roughly 4 million across naive, central memory and regulatory T cell samples. The assay was immunoSEQ multiplex PCR, and TCRdb's table has in-frame clones only and misses some. The sample holds under 350,000 clones, 14% seen once. Material: naive CD4+ T cells from blood. The sequence came from a man aged 30 to 39 with type 1 diabetes. The V gene is TRBV4-2, the J gene TRBJ2-3, with D perhaps matching TRBD2 (5 bases). The CDR3 sequence is CASSQALARFADTQYF. The CDR3 coding sequence is TGTGCCAGCAGCCAAGCCCTAGCTAGGTTTGCAGATACGCAGTATTTT.